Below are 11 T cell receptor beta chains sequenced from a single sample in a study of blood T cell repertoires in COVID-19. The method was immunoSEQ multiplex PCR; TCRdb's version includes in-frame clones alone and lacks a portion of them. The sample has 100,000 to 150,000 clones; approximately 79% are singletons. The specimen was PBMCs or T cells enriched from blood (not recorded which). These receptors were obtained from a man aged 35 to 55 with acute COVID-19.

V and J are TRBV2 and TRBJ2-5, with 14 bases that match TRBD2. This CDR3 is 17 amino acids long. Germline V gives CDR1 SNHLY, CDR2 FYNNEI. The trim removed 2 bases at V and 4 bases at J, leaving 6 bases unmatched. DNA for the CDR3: TGTGCCAGCAGTGAACAAGGACTAGCGGGGGGAGGAGAGACCCAGTACTTC. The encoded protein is CASSEQGLAGGGETQYF. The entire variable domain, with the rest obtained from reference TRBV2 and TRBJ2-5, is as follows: EPEVTQTPSHQVTQMGQEVILRCVPISNHLYFYWYRQILGQKVEFLVSFYNNEISEKSEIFDDQFSVERPDGSNFTLKIRSTKLEDSAMYFCASSEQGLAGGGETQYFGPGTRLLVL.

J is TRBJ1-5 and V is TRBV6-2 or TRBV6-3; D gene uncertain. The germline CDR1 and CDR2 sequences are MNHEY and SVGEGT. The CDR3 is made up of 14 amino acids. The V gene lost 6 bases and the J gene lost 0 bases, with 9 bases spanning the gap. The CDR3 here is CASSPSVSNQPQHF. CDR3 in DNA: TGTGCCAGCAGCCCCTCAGTTAGCAATCAGCCCCAGCATTTT.

The CDR3 here is CASSRDRESPLHF. The CDR3 DNA sequence: TGTGCCAGCAGCCGGGACAGGGAATCACCCCTCCACTTT. The chain is built from TRBV5-8 and TRBJ1-6, with 9 nucleotides matching TRBD1. V gave up 4 bases and J gave up 10 bases; unmatched junction bases: 3. This CDR3 spans 13 amino acids. The germline V gene has CDR1 SGHTS and CDR2 YDEGEE.

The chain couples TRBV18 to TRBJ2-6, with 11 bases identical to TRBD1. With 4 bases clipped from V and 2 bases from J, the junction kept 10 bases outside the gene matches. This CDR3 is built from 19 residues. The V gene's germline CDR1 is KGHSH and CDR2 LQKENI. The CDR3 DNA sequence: TGTGCCAGCTCACTTAGGACAGGGGGCACCAGTACTGGGGCCAACGTCCTGACTTTC. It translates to CASSLRTGGTSTGANVLTF.

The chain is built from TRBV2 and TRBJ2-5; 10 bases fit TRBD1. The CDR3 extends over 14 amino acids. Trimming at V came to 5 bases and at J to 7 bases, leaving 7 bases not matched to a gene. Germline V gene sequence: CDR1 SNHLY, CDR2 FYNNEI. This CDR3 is CASSSPWDRGTQYF. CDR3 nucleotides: TGTGCCAGCAGTTCTCCCTGGGACAGGGGGACCCAGTACTTC.

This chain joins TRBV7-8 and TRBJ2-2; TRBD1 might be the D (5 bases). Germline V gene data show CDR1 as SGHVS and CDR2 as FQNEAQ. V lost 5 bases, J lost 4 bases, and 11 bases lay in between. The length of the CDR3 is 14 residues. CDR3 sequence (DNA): TGTGCCAGCAGCCCGCAGGGTTTCACCGGGGAGCTGTTTTTT. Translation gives CASSPQGFTGELFF.

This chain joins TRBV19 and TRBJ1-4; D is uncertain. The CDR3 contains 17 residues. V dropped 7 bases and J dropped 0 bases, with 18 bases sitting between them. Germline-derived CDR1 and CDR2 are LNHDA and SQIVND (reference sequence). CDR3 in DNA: TGTGCCAGTACTCGGTCCCCCCTGATCACAACTAATGAAAAACTGTTTTTT. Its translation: CASTRSPLITTNEKLFF. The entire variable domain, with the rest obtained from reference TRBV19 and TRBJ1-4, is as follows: DGGITQSPKYLFRKEGQNVTLSCEQNLNHDAMYWYRQDPGQGLRLIYYSQIVNDFQKGDIAEGYSVSREKKESFPLTVTSAQKNPTAFYLCASTRSPLITTNEKLFFGSGTQLSVL.

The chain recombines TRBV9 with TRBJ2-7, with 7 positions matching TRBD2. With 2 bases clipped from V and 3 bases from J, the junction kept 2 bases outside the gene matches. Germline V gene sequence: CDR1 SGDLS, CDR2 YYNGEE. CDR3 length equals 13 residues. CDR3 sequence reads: CASSVGGSYEQYF. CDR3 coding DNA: TGTGCCAGCAGCGTTGGCGGGAGCTACGAGCAGTACTTC.

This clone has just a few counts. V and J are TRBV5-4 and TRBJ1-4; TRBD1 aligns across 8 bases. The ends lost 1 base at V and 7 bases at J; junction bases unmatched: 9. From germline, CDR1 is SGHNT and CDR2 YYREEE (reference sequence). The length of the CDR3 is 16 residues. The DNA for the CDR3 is TGTGCCAGCAGCTTGCAGGGGGCTGGGTCGGGTGAAAAACTGTTTTTT. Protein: CASSLQGAGSGEKLFF. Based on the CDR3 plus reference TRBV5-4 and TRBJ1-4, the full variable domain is ETGVTQSPTHLIKTRGQQVTLRCSSQSGHNTVSWYQQALGQGPQFIFQYYREEENGRGNFPPRFSGLQFPNYSSELNVNALELDDSALYLCASSLQGAGSGEKLFFGSGTQLSVL.

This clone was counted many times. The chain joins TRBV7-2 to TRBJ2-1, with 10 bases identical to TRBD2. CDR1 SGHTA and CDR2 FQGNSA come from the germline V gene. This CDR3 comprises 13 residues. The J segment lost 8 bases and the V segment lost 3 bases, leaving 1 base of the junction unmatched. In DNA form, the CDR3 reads TGTGCCAGCAGCTTCGGACTAGCGGATGAGCAGTTCTTC. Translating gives CASSFGLADEQFF.

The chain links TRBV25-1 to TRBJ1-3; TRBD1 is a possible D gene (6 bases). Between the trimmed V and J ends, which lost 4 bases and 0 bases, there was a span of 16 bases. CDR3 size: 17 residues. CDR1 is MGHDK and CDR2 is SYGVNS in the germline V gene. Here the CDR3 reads CASSGIQGPSSGNTIYF. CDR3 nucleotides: TGTGCCAGCAGTGGGATTCAGGGGCCGAGCTCTGGAAACACCATATATTTT.